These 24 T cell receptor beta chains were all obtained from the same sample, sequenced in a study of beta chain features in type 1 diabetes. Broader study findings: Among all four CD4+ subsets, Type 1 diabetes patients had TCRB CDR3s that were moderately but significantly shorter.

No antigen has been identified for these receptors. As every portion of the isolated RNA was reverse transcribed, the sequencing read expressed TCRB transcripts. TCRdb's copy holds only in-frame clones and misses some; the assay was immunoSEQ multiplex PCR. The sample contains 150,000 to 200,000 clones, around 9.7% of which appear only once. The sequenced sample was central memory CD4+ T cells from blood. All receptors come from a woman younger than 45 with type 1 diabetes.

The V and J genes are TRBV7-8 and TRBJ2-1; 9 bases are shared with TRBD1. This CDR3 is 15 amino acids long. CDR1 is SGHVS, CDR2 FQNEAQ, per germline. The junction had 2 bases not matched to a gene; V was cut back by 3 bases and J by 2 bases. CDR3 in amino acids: CASSFGTGTYNEQFF. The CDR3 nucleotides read TGTGCCAGCAGCTTCGGGACAGGGACCTACAATGAGCAGTTCTTC.

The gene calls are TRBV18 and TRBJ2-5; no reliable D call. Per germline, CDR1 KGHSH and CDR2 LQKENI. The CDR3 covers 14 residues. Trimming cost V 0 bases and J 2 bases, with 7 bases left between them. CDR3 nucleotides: TGTGCCAGCTCACCACCTTCCAGGCAAGAGACCCAGTACTTC. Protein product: CASSPPSRQETQYF.

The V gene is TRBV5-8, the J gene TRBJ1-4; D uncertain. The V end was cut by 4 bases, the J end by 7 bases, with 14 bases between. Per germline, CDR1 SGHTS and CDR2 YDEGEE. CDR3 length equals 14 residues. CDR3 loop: CASSRVVFSEKLFF. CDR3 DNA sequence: TGTGCCAGCAGCCGGGTGGTTTTCTCTGAAAAACTGTTTTTT.

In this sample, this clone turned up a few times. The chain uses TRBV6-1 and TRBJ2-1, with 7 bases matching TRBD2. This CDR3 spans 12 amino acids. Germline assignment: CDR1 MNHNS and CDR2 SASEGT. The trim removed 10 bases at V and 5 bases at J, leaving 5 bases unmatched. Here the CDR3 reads CAILGLDNEQFF. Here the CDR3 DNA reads TGTGCCATCCTCGGACTAGACAATGAGCAGTTCTTC.

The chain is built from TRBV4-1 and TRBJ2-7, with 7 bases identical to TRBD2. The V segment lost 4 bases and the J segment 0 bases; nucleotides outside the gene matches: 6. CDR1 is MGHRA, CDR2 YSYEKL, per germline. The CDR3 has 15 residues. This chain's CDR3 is CASSRQLANSYEQYF. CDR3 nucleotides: TGCGCCAGCAGCCGACAACTAGCGAACTCCTACGAGCAGTACTTC.

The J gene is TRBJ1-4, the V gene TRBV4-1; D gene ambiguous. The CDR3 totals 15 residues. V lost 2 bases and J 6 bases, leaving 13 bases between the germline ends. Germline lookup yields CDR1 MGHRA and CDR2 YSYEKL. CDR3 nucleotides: TGCGCCAGCAGCCAAAGCCCAGCCCGGGATGAAAAACTGTTTTTT. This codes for CASSQSPARDEKLFF.

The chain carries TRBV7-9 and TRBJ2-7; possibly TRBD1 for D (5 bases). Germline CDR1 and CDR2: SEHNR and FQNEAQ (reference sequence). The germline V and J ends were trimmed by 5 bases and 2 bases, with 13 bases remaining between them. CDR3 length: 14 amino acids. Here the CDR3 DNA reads TGTGCCAGCAGCCCTAATGGGGCAACCTACGAGCAGTACTTC. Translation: CASSPNGATYEQYF.

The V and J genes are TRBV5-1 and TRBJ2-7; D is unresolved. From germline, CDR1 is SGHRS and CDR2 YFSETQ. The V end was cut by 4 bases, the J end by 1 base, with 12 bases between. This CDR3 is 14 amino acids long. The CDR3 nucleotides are TGCGCCAGCAGCCCCAGAGGATATTCCTACGAGCAGTACTTC. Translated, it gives CASSPRGYSYEQYF.

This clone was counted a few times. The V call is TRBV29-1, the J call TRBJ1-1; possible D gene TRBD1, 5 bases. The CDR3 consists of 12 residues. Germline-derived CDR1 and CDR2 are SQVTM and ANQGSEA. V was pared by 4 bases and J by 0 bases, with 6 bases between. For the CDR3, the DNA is TGCAGCGTTGGGGGCCTGAACACTGAAGCTTTCTTT. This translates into CSVGGLNTEAFF.

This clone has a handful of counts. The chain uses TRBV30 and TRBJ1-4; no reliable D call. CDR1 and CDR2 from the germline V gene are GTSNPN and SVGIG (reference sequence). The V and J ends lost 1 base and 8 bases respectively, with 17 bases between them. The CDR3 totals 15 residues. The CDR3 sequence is CAWSGLSRFGEKLFF. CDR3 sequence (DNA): TGTGCCTGGAGTGGTCTATCGCGGTTTGGAGAAAAACTGTTTTTT. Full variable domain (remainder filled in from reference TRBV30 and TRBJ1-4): SQTIHQWPATLVQPVGSPLSLECTVEGTSNPNLYWYRQAAGRGLQLLFYSVGIGQISSEVPQNLSASRPQDRQFILSSKKLLLSDSGFYLCAWSGLSRFGEKLFFGSGTQLSVL.

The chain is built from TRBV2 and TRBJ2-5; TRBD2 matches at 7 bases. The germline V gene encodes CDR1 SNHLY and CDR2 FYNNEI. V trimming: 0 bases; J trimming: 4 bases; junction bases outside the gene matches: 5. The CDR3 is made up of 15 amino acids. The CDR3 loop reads CASSEAPGEGETQYF. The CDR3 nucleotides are TGTGCCAGCAGTGAAGCGCCGGGGGAGGGAGAGACCCAGTACTTC.

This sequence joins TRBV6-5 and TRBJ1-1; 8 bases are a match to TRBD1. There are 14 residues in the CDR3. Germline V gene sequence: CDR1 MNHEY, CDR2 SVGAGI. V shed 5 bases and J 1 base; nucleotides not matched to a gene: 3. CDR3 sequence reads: CASSRGQGNTEAFF. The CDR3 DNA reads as TGTGCCAGCAGTCGTGGACAGGGGAACACTGAAGCTTTCTTT.

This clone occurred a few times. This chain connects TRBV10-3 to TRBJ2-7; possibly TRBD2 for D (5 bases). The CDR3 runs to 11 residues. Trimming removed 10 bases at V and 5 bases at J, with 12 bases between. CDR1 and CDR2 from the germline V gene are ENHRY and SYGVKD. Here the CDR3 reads CATGKGNEQYF. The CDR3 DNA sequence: TGTGCCACCGGGAAAGGGAACGAGCAGTACTTC.

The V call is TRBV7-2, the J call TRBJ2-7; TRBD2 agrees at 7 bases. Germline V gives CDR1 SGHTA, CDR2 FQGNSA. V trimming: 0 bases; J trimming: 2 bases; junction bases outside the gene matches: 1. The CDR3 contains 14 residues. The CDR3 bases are TGTGCCAGCAGCTTAGCGGGAGGGACCTACGAGCAGTACTTC. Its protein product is CASSLAGGTYEQYF. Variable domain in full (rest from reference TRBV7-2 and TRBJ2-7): GAGVSQSPSNKVTEKGKDVELRCDPISGHTALYWYRQSLGQGLEFLIYFQGNSAPDKSGLPSDRFSAERTGGSVSTLTIQRTQQEDSAVYLCASSLAGGTYEQYFGPGTRLTVT.

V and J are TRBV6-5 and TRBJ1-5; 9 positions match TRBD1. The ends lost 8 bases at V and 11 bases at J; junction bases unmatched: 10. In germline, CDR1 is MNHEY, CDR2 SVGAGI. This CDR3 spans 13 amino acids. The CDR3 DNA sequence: TGTGCCAGCCAGGGACAGGGAAGAGGGACCCAGCATTTT. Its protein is CASQGQGRGTQHF.

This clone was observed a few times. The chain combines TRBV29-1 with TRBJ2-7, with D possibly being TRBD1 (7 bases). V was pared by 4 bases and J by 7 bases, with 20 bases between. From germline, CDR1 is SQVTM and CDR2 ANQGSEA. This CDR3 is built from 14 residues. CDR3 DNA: TGCAGCGTTGCGGGGGTGAAGGGGGCAGGGGAGCAGTACTTC. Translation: CSVAGVKGAGEQYF.

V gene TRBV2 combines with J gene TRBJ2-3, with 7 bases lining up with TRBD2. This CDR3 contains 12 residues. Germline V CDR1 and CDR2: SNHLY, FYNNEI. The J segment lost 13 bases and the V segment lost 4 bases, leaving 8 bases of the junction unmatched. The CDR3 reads CASSAFERDEYF. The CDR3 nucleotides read TGTGCCAGCAGTGCCTTTGAGCGGGATGAGTATTTT.

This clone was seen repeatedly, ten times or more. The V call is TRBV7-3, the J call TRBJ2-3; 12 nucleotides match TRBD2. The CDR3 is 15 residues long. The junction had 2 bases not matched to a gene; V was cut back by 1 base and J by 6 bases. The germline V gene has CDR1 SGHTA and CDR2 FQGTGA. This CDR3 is CASSLSLAGGDTQYF. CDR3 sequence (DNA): TGTGCCAGCAGCTTAAGTCTAGCGGGAGGGGATACGCAGTATTTT.

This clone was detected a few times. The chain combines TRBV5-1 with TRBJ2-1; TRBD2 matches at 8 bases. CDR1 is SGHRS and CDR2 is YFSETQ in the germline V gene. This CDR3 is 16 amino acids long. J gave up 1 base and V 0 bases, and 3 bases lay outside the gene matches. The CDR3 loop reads CASSLAQRESYNEQFF. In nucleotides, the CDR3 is TGCGCCAGCAGCTTGGCGCAGCGGGAGTCCTACAATGAGCAGTTCTTC.

The CDR3, as DNA: TGTGCCAGCAGCTGGGACAGGAACTCTGGAAACACCATATATTTT. As protein: CASSWDRNSGNTIYF. The chain joins TRBV5-6 to TRBJ1-3; 8 bases align to TRBD1. Losses at the gene ends were 3 bases for V and 0 bases for J; bases not matched to a gene: 2. The CDR3 loop spans 15 amino acids. Per the germline V gene, CDR1 is SGHDT and CDR2 is YYEEEE. The full variable domain, rest sourced from reference TRBV5-6 and TRBJ1-3, is DAGVTQSPTHLIKTRGQQVTLRCSPKSGHDTVSWYQQALGQGPQFIFQYYEEEERQRGNFPDRFSGHQFPNYSSELNVNALLLGDSALYLCASSWDRNSGNTIYFGEGSWLTVV.

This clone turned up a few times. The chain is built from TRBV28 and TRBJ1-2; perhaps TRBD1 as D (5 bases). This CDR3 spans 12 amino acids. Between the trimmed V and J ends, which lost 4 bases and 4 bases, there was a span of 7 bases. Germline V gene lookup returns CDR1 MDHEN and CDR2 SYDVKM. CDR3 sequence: CASSSDSYGYTF. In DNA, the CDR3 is TGTGCCAGCAGTTCCGACAGCTATGGCTACACCTTC.

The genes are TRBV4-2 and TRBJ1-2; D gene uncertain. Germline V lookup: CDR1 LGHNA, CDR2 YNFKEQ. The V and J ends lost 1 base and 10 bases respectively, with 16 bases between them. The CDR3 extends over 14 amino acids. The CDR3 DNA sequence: TGTGCCAGCAGCCAAGGGAATAGTGAGGAACCCTACACCTTC. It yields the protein CASSQGNSEEPYTF.

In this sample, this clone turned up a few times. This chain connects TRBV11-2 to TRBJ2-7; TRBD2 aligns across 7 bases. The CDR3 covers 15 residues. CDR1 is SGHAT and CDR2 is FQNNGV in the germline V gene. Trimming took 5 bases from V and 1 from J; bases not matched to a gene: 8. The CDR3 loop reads CASSHWTRQSYEQYF. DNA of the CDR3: TGTGCCAGCAGCCACTGGACTAGGCAATCCTACGAGCAGTACTTC.

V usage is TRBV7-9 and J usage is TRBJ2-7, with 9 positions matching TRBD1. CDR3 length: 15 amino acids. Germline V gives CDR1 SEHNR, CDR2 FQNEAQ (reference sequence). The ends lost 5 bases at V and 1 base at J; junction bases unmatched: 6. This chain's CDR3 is CASSGGGTGSYEQYF. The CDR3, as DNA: TGTGCCAGCAGCGGAGGCGGGACAGGGTCCTACGAGCAGTACTTC.